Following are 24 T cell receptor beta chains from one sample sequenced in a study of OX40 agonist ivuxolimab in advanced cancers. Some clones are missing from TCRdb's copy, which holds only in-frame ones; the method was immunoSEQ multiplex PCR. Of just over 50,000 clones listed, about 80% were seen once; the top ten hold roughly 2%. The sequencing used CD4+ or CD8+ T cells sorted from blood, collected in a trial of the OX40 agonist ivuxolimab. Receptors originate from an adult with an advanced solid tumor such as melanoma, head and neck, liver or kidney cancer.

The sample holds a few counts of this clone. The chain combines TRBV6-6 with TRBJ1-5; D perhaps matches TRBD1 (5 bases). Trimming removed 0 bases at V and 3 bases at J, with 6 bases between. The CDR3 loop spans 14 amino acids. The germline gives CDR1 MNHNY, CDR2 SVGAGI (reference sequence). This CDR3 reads CASSYSTANQPQHF. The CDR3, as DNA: TGTGCCAGCAGTTACTCGACAGCCAATCAGCCCCAGCATTTT.

The CDR3 loop reads CAIRQGGKNIQYF. Here the CDR3 DNA reads TGTGCCATCAGGCAGGGCGGCAAAAACATTCAGTACTTC. V is TRBV10-3 and J is TRBJ2-4, with D possibly TRBD1 on 5 matching bases. The V and J ends lost 6 bases and 3 bases respectively, with 9 bases between them. This CDR3 contains 13 residues. Germline V gene data show CDR1 as ENHRY and CDR2 as SYGVKD.

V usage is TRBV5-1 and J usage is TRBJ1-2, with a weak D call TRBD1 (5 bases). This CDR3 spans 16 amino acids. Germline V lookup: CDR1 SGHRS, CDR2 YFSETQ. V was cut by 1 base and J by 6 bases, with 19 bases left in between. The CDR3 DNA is TGCGCCAGCAGCTTGTCCCGGACGGGACGGGCGGATGGCTACACCTTC. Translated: CASSLSRTGRADGYTF.

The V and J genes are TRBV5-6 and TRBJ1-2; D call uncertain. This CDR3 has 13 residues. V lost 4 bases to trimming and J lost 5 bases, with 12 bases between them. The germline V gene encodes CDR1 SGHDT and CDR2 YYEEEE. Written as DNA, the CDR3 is TGTGCCAGCAGCACCCGGGCCGGATATGGCTACACCTTC. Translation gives CASSTRAGYGYTF. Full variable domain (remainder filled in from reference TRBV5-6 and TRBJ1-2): DAGVTQSPTHLIKTRGQQVTLRCSPKSGHDTVSWYQQALGQGPQFIFQYYEEEERQRGNFPDRFSGHQFPNYSSELNVNALLLGDSALYLCASSTRAGYGYTFGSGTRLTVV.

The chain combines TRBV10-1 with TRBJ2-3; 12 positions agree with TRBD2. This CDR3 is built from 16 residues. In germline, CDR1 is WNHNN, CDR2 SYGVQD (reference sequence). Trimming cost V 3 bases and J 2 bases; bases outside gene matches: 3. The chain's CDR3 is CASSDLAGGPTDTQYF. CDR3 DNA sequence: TGCGCCAGCAGTGATCTAGCGGGAGGGCCCACAGATACGCAGTATTTT.

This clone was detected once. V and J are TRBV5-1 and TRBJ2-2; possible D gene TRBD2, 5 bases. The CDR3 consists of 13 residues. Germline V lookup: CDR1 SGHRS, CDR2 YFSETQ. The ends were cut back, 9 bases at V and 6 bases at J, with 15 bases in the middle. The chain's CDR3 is CATPGRAPGELFF. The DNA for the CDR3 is TGCGCCACTCCCGGGCGGGCGCCCGGGGAGCTGTTTTTT.

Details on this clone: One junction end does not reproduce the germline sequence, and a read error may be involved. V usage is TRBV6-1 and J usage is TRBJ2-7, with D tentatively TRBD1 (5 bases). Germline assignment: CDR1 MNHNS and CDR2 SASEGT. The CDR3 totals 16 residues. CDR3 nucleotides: TGTGCCATCAGTGAGCCCGGCAAGGGGTCCTCCTACGAGCAGTACTTC. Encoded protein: CAISEPGKGSSYEQYF.

The CDR3 DNA sequence: TGCGCCAGCAGCCCAGGCGGGGATCAGCCCCAGCATTTT. Protein product: CASSPGGDQPQHF. This chain uses TRBV5-1 with TRBJ1-5; D gene uncertain. CDR3 length: 13 amino acids. Trimming took 4 bases from V and 5 from J, leaving 10 bases between them. CDR1 and CDR2 from the germline V gene are SGHRS and YFSETQ.

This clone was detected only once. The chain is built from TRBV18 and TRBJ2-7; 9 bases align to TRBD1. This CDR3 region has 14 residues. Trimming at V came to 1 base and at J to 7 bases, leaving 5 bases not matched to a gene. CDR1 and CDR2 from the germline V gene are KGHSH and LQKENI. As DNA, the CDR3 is TGTGCCAGCTCACCACAGGGACAGGGTGAGGAGCAGTACTTC. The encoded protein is CASSPQGQGEEQYF. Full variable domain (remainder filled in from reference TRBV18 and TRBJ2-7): NAGVMQNPRHLVRRRGQEARLRCSPMKGHSHVYWYRQLPEEGLKFMVYLQKENIIDESGMPKERFSAEFPKEGPSILRIQQVVRGDSAAYFCASSPQGQGEEQYFGPGTRLTVT.

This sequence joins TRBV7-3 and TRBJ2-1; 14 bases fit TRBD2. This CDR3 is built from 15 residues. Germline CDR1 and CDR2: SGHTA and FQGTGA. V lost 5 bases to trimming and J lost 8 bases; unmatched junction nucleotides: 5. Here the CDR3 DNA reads TGTGCCAGCAGCCACCTGGGACTAGCGGGAGATGAGCAGTTCTTC. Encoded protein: CASSHLGLAGDEQFF. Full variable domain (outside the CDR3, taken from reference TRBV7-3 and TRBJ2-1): GAGVSQTPSNKVTEKGKYVELRCDPISGHTALYWYRQSLGQGPEFLIYFQGTGAADDSGLPNDRFFAVRPEGSVSTLKIQRTERGDSAVYLCASSHLGLAGDEQFFGPGTRLTVL.

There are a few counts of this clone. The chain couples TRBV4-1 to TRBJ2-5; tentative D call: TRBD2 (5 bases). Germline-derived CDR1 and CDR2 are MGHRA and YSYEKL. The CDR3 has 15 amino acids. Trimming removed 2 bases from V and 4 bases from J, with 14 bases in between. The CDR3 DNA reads TGCGCCAGCAGCCAACTAGGACTGAGTGGAGAGACCCAGTACTTC. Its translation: CASSQLGLSGETQYF.

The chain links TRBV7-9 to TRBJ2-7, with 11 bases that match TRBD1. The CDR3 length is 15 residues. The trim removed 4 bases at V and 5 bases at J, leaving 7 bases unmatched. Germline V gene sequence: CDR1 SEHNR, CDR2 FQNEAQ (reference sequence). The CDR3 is CASSSLRDRGNEQYF. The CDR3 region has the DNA TGTGCCAGCAGCTCCCTCCGGGACAGGGGGAACGAGCAGTACTTC.

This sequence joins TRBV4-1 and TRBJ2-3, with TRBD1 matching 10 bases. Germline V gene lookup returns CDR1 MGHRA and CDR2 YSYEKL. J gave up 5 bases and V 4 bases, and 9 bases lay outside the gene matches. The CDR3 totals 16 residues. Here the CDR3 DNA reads TGCGCCAGCAGCCCCTACCCGGGACAGGGGAGAGATACGCAGTATTTT. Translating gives CASSPYPGQGRDTQYF.

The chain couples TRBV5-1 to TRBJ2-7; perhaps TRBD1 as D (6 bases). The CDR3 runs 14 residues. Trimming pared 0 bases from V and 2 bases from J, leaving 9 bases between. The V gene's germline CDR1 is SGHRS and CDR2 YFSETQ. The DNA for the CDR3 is TGCGCCAGCAGCTTGGGGACAGCGACCTACGAGCAGTACTTC. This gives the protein CASSLGTATYEQYF.

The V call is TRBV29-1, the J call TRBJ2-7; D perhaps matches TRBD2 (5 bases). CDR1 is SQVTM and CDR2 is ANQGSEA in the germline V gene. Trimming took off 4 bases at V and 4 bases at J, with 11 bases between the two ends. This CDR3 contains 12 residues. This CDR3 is CSVALAQYEQYF. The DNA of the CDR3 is TGCAGCGTTGCCCTAGCCCAGTACGAGCAGTACTTC.

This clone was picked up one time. The CDR3 sequence is CASRSGLDVYEQYF. The CDR3, as DNA: TGTGCCAGCAGATCGGGACTAGACGTGTACGAGCAGTACTTC. This rearrangement joins TRBV11-2 to TRBJ2-7; the match to TRBD2 covers 8 bases. V shed 6 bases and J 4 bases; nucleotides not matched to a gene: 8. The CDR3 spans 14 residues. Germline lookup yields CDR1 SGHAT and CDR2 FQNNGV.

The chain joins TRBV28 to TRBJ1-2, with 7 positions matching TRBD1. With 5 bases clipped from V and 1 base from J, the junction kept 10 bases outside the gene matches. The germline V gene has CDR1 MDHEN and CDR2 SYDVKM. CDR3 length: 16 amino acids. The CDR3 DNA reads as TGTGCCAGCAGTCCCCCCGGGACAGCTTTTAACTATGGCTACACCTTC. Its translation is CASSPPGTAFNYGYTF.

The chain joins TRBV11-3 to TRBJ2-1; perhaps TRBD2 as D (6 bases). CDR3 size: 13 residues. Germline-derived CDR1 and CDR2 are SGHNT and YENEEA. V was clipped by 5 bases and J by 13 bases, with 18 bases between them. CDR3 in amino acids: CASSPRPGGVQFF. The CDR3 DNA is TGTGCCAGCAGCCCTAGACCCGGGGGTGTCCAGTTCTTC.

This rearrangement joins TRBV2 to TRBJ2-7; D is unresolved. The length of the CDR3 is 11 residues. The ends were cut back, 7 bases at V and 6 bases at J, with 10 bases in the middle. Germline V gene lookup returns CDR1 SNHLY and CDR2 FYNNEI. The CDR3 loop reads CASILTAEQYF. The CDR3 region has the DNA TGTGCCAGCATCTTGACTGCCGAGCAGTACTTC.

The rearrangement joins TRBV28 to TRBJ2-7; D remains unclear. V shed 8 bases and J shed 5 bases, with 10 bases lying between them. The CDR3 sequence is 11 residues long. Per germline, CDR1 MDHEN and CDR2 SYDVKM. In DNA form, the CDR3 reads TGTGCCAGCGGGGTTCGGAACGAGCAGTACTTC. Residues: CASGVRNEQYF.

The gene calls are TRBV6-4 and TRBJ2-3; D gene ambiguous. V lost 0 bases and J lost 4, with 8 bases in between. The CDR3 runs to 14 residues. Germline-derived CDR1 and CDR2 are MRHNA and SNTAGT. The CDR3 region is CASSDSYRSDTQYF. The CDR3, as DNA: TGTGCCAGCAGTGACTCTTACAGATCAGATACGCAGTATTTT.

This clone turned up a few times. The CDR3 is CASSSGTGAQHF. The CDR3, as DNA: TGTGCCAGCAGCTCCGGGACAGGTGCCCAGCATTTT. The chain uses TRBV7-2 and TRBJ1-5, with 8 bases fitting TRBD1. With V trimmed by 4 bases and J by 11 bases, 4 bases remained unmatched. This CDR3 has 12 amino acids. Looked up from germline, CDR1 is SGHTA and CDR2 is FQGNSA.

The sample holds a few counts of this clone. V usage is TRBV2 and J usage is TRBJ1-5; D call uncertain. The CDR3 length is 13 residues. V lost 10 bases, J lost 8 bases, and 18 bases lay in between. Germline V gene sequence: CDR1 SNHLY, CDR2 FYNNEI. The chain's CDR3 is CATADPGGEPQHF. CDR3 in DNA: TGTGCCACTGCAGATCCAGGTGGAGAGCCCCAGCATTTT.

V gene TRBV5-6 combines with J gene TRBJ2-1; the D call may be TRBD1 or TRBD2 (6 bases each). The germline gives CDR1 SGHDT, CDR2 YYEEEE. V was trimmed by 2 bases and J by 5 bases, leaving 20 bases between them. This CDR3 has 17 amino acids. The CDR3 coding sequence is TGTGCCAGCAGCTTAGGGGGGTACTTGGTATCGCACAATGAGCAGTTCTTC. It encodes CASSLGGYLVSHNEQFF. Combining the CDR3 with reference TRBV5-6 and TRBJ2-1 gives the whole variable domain DAGVTQSPTHLIKTRGQQVTLRCSPKSGHDTVSWYQQALGQGPQFIFQYYEEEERQRGNFPDRFSGHQFPNYSSELNVNALLLGDSALYLCASSLGGYLVSHNEQFFGPGTRLTVL.